Below, 28 T cell receptor beta chains from the same sample are listed, as sequenced in a study of OX40 agonist ivuxolimab in advanced cancers. Clones were read by immunoSEQ multiplex PCR, and TCRdb kept only the in-frame ones, dropping some. The sample has around 86,000 clones, about 91% seen once. This sample comprised CD4+ or CD8+ T cells sorted from blood, obtained in a trial of the OX40 agonist ivuxolimab. The receptors originated from an adult with an advanced solid tumor such as melanoma, head and neck, liver or kidney cancer.

This chain uses TRBV5-1 with TRBJ2-2, with a tentative D call TRBD2 (6 bases). CDR1 and CDR2 from the germline V gene are SGHRS and YFSETQ. The CDR3 is 13 residues long. With 0 bases removed from V and 7 bases from J, the gap between germline ends came to 7 bases. The CDR3 DNA reads TGCGCCAGCAGCTTGGGGGAGGTCGGGGAGCTGTTTTTT. It specifies CASSLGEVGELFF.

The chain carries TRBV7-7 and TRBJ2-3; 7 bases line up with TRBD2. The J segment lost 2 bases and the V segment lost 2 bases, leaving 4 bases of the junction unmatched. The CDR3 is made up of 15 amino acids. Per germline, CDR1 SSHAT and CDR2 FNYEAQ (reference sequence). In nucleotides, the CDR3 is TGTGCCAGCAGCTTAACGACTAGCTCCACAGATACGCAGTATTTT. Protein: CASSLTTSSTDTQYF.

V gene TRBV19 combines with J gene TRBJ1-5, with no clear D. The CDR3 is made up of 14 amino acids. V lost 3 bases, J lost 2 bases, and 8 bases lay in between. CDR1 and CDR2 from the germline V gene are LNHDA and SQIVND (reference sequence). Written as DNA, the CDR3 is TGTGCCAGTAGTATCGTATTTGGCAATCAGCCCCAGCATTTT. Translating it yields CASSIVFGNQPQHF.

This chain links TRBV5-4 with TRBJ2-1; D is possibly TRBD2 (5 bases). CDR3 length: 15 residues. Trimming left V 4 bases short and J 7 bases short, with 18 bases between. CDR1 SGHNT and CDR2 YYREEE come from the germline V gene (reference sequence). In nucleotides, the CDR3 is TGTGCCAGCAGCCTAGAACTAGACTGGGGTAATGAGCAGTTCTTC. Translated, it gives CASSLELDWGNEQFF.

V is TRBV29-1 and J is TRBJ2-7; 8 nucleotides align to TRBD1. J was trimmed by 3 bases and V by 7 bases; bases with no gene match: 5. The germline V gene has CDR1 SQVTM and CDR2 ANQGSEA. This CDR3 has 12 residues. CDR3 in amino acids: CSAQGQGYEQYF. CDR3 DNA sequence: TGCAGCGCCCAAGGACAGGGCTACGAGCAGTACTTC.

The rearrangement links TRBV7-2 to TRBJ2-7; 8 bases are a match to TRBD2. The CDR3 covers 15 residues. Germline values: CDR1 SGHTA, CDR2 FQGNSA. V dropped 7 bases and J dropped 3; count of bases not matched to a gene: 11. The CDR3 DNA reads TGTGCCAGCACCGAGGCGGTTAGCGGGATCTACGAGCAGTACTTC. Amino acids: CASTEAVSGIYEQYF.

The rearrangement links TRBV2 to TRBJ1-1; maybe TRBD1 (5 bases). The germline V gene has CDR1 SNHLY and CDR2 FYNNEI. The CDR3 is 13 amino acids. V lost 5 bases, J lost 1 base, and 8 bases lay in between. This CDR3 is CASSSGRNTEAFF. The DNA for the CDR3 is TGTGCCAGCAGTTCAGGGCGGAACACTGAAGCTTTCTTT.

The CDR3 loop is CASSLEDGVAQHF. The CDR3 DNA reads as TGTGCCAGCAGCTTGGAGGATGGTGTAGCCCAGCATTTT. The rearrangement links TRBV5-4 to TRBJ1-5; D is uncertain. With 0 bases removed from V and 11 bases from J, the gap between germline ends came to 12 bases. In germline, CDR1 is SGHNT, CDR2 YYREEE (reference sequence). The CDR3 runs 13 residues.

The V and J genes are TRBV5-1 and TRBJ1-2; 11 bases match TRBD1. V lost 0 bases, J lost 7 bases, and 8 bases stayed unmatched. Per the germline V gene, CDR1 is SGHRS and CDR2 is YFSETQ. This CDR3 region has 16 residues. The CDR3 sequence: CASSLEVGQGARGYTF. CDR3 nucleotide sequence: TGCGCCAGCAGCTTGGAGGTCGGACAGGGGGCGCGTGGCTACACCTTC.

V gene TRBV14 combines with J gene TRBJ1-5; unclear D gene. The CDR3 sequence is 14 residues long. Trimming took 1 base from V and 6 from J, leaving 10 bases between them. Germline CDR1 reads SGHDN; CDR2 reads FVKESK. CDR3 residues: CASSQAGNGQPQHF. As DNA, the CDR3 is TGTGCCAGCAGCCAAGCCGGTAACGGTCAGCCCCAGCATTTT.

The chain is built from TRBV5-4 and TRBJ1-1; D perhaps matches TRBD1 (5 bases). Germline V lookup: CDR1 SGHNT, CDR2 YYREEE (reference sequence). This CDR3 is built from 17 residues. V lost 4 bases, J lost 6 bases, and 25 bases lay in between. The CDR3 region has the DNA TGTGCCAGCAGCCCAAAGGGGACCGACCGTCGGTTGGCTGAAGCTTTCTTT. This codes for CASSPKGTDRRLAEAFF.

V usage is TRBV10-1 and J usage is TRBJ2-3; D is possibly TRBD1 (6 bases). The ends were cut back, 2 bases at V and 5 bases at J, with 14 bases in the middle. The CDR3 is 15 residues long. Per the germline V gene, CDR1 is WNHNN and CDR2 is SYGVQD (reference sequence). CDR3: CASSEGTGLQDTQYF. CDR3 DNA sequence: TGCGCCAGCAGTGAGGGCACAGGGCTACAAGATACGCAGTATTTT.

This clone came up a few times. The rearrangement uses TRBV29-1 and TRBJ2-6; TRBD1 or TRBD2 may be the D gene (5 bases each). There are 15 residues in the CDR3. The V and J ends lost 1 base and 0 bases respectively, with 7 bases between them. Germline CDR1 is SQVTM and CDR2 is ANQGSEA. The CDR3 loop is CSVEAGRSGANVLTF. The CDR3 coding sequence is TGCAGCGTTGAAGCGGGGCGCTCTGGGGCCAACGTCCTGACTTTC.

The chain has TRBV4-3 and TRBJ1-5, with no clear D. V lost 0 bases and J 9 bases, leaving 12 bases between the germline ends. This CDR3 region has 14 residues. The germline gives CDR1 LGHNA, CDR2 YSLEER. DNA for the CDR3: TGCGCCAGCAGCCAAGATGGCGGTCTTGGGCCCCAGCATTTT. Its protein product is CASSQDGGLGPQHF.

The gene calls are TRBV6-5 and TRBJ2-7; possible D gene TRBD1, 5 bases. There are 14 residues in the CDR3. Germline assignment: CDR1 MNHEY and CDR2 SVGAGI. V was clipped by 0 bases and J by 5 bases, with 11 bases between them. DNA for the CDR3: TGTGCCAGCAGTTACTCGCCCAGGGTGCACGAGCAGTACTTC. This sequence encodes CASSYSPRVHEQYF.

This clone showed up just once. The chain is built from TRBV10-1 and TRBJ2-1; 10 nucleotides align to TRBD2. In germline, CDR1 is WNHNN, CDR2 SYGVQD (reference sequence). The junction had 2 bases not matched to a gene; V was cut back by 4 bases and J by 8 bases. The CDR3 covers 13 residues. DNA of the CDR3: TGCGCCAGCAGTGTTAGCGGGAGGTATGAGCAGTTCTTC. Translated, it gives CASSVSGRYEQFF.

The genes are TRBV2 and TRBJ1-1, with TRBD1 as a possible D gene (5 bases). Per germline, CDR1 SNHLY and CDR2 FYNNEI. Trimming removed 6 bases from V and 0 bases from J, with 11 bases in between. The CDR3 has 14 residues. The CDR3 DNA reads as TGTGCCAGCAGATTCAGGGCCGTGAACACTGAAGCTTTCTTT. It codes for CASRFRAVNTEAFF.

This chain joins TRBV5-1 and TRBJ2-2, with D hard to call. Trimming cost V 0 bases and J 6 bases, with 9 bases left between them. The germline gives CDR1 SGHRS, CDR2 YFSETQ. The CDR3 covers 14 residues. CDR3 region: CASSLDSDPGELFF. The CDR3 region has the DNA TGCGCCAGCAGCTTGGACAGTGACCCCGGGGAGCTGTTTTTT.

This clone came up a few times. This chain joins TRBV18 and TRBJ2-7; 7 nucleotides match TRBD1. The length of the CDR3 is 15 residues. Germline V gives CDR1 KGHSH, CDR2 LQKENI. V lost 3 bases to trimming and J lost 0 bases; unmatched junction nucleotides: 5. This CDR3 is CASSPTGPVSYEQYF. The CDR3, as DNA: TGTGCCAGCTCACCGACAGGGCCCGTCTCCTACGAGCAGTACTTC.

The sample holds one count of this clone. The V call is TRBV2, the J call TRBJ2-7; TRBD1 agrees at 7 bases. Trimming at V came to 6 bases and at J to 4 bases, leaving 9 bases not matched to a gene. The germline gives CDR1 SNHLY, CDR2 FYNNEI. The CDR3 is 14 amino acids. Here the CDR3 reads CASRVQGIPYEQYF. CDR3 nucleotides: TGTGCCAGCAGAGTACAGGGGATCCCTTACGAGCAGTACTTC.

This clone was counted between two and nine times. V is TRBV29-1 and J is TRBJ1-2; tentative D call: TRBD1 (6 bases). The V gene lost 3 bases and the J gene lost 5 bases, with 25 bases spanning the gap. The germline V gene encodes CDR1 SQVTM and CDR2 ANQGSEA. This CDR3 spans 17 amino acids. In DNA form, the CDR3 reads TGCAGCGTTGAGCCCCCCCTACAGGGACTAGAAGCGTATGGCTACACCTTC. The encoded protein is CSVEPPLQGLEAYGYTF.

This clone appeared once. The chain links TRBV19 to TRBJ2-7; tentatively, D is TRBD2 (6 bases). V lost 4 bases to trimming and J lost 0 bases, with 16 bases between them. Germline V CDR1 and CDR2: LNHDA, SQIVND (reference sequence). The CDR3 is 16 amino acids. The CDR3 DNA is TGTGCCAGTAGTACCCCCAATAGCGGATCCTCCTACGAGCAGTACTTC. Protein sequence: CASSTPNSGSSYEQYF.

The chain links TRBV15 to TRBJ2-1; TRBD1 is a possible D gene (5 bases). CDR1 LNHNV and CDR2 YYDKDF come from the germline V gene (reference sequence). The CDR3 contains 13 residues. V shed 2 bases and J shed 6 bases, with 8 bases lying between them. The chain's CDR3 is CATSRQGANEQFF. The CDR3 DNA follows: TGTGCCACCAGCAGACAGGGTGCCAATGAGCAGTTCTTC.

This chain joins TRBV18 and TRBJ1-3; 8 bases are shared with TRBD1. Germline values: CDR1 KGHSH, CDR2 LQKENI. The CDR3 totals 15 residues. Losses at the gene ends were 6 bases for V and 2 bases for J; bases not matched to a gene: 6. CDR3 in amino acids: CASSTGELPGNTIYF. The CDR3 nucleotides are TGTGCCAGCTCGACAGGGGAATTGCCTGGAAACACCATATATTTT.

This chain joins TRBV5-4 and TRBJ2-4; either TRBD1 or TRBD2 may supply D (6 bases each). Germline V lookup: CDR1 SGHNT, CDR2 YYREEE (reference sequence). Trimming shortened V by 2 bases and J by 8 bases, and 11 bases separated the two germline ends. This CDR3 is 13 amino acids long. CDR3 sequence (DNA): TGTGCCAGCAGCTTCAAGGGGGAGGACATTCAGTACTTC. It is translated as CASSFKGEDIQYF.

The chain combines TRBV7-2 with TRBJ2-7; D remains unclear. The CDR3 totals 16 residues. V was cut by 5 bases and J by 5 bases, with 22 bases left in between. Germline assignment: CDR1 SGHTA and CDR2 FQGNSA. CDR3 nucleotides: TGTGCCAGCAGCCCACCGGGTTCTGGCAGGTTCGACGAGCAGTACTTC. Amino acids: CASSPPGSGRFDEQYF. The variable domain in full, completed from reference TRBV7-2 and TRBJ2-7, reads GAGVSQSPSNKVTEKGKDVELRCDPISGHTALYWYRQSLGQGLEFLIYFQGNSAPDKSGLPSDRFSAERTGGSVSTLTIQRTQQEDSAVYLCASSPPGSGRFDEQYFGPGTRLTVT.

As DNA, the CDR3 is TGTGCCAGCAGCTTAGGGACAGGGATCTACGAGCAGTACTTC. Its protein product is CASSLGTGIYEQYF. V usage is TRBV5-6 and J usage is TRBJ2-7; 9 bases align to TRBD1. Losses at the gene ends were 2 bases for V and 3 bases for J; bases not matched to a gene: 3. CDR1 SGHDT and CDR2 YYEEEE come from the germline V gene. This CDR3 has 14 amino acids.

The chain joins TRBV10-1 to TRBJ1-1; unclear D gene. The CDR3 totals 12 residues. Between the trimmed V and J ends, which lost 10 bases and 0 bases, there was a span of 9 bases. Germline V gene lookup returns CDR1 WNHNN and CDR2 SYGVQD (reference sequence). The CDR3 nucleotides are TGCGCCACGTCAGACATGAACACTGAAGCTTTCTTT. Protein: CATSDMNTEAFF.